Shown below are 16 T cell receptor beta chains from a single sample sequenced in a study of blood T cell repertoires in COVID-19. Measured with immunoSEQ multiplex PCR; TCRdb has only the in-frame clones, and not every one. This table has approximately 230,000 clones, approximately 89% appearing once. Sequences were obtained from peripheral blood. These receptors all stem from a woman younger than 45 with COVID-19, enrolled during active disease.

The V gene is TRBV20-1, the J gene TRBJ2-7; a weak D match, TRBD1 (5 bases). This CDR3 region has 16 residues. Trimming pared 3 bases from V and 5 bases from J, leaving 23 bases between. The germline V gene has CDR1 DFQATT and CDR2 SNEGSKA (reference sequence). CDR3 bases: TGCAGTGCTAGTCCCAAGAGACAGAGTTCCGACGACGAGCAGTACTTC. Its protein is CSASPKRQSSDDEQYF.

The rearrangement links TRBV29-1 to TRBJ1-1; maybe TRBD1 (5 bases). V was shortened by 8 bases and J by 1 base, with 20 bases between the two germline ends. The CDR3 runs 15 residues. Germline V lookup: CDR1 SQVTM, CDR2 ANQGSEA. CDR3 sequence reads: CSFPYGGDPNTEAFF. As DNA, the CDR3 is TGCAGCTTCCCATACGGGGGGGATCCGAACACTGAAGCTTTCTTT.

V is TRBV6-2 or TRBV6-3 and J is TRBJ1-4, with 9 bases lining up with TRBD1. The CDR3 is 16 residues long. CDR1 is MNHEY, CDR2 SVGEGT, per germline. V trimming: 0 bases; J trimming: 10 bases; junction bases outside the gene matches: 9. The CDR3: CASSYSGTGLTPKLFF. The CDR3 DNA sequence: TGTGCCAGCAGTTACTCTGGGACAGGGCTTACTCCAAAACTGTTTTTT.

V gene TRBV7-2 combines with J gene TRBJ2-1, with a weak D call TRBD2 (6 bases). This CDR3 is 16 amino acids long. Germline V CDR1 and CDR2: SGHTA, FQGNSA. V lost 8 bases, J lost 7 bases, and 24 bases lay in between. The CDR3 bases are TGTGCCAGCGCCTGGGGCGAGAGCGGGCTGAGGAATGAGCAGTTCTTC. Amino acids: CASAWGESGLRNEQFF.

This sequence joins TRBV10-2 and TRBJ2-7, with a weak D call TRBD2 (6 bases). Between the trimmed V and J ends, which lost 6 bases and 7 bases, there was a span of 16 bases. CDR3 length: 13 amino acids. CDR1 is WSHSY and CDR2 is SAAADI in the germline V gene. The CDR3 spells CASSGSGGEEQYV. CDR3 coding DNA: TGCGCCAGCAGCGGCTCCGGAGGGGAGGAGCAGTACGTC.

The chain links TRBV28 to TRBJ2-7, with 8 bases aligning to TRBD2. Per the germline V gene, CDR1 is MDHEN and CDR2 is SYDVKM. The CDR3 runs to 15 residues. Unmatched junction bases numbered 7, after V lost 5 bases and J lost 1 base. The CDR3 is CASSPPGLGSYEQYF. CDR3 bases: TGTGCCAGCAGTCCACCGGGACTAGGATCCTACGAGCAGTACTTC.

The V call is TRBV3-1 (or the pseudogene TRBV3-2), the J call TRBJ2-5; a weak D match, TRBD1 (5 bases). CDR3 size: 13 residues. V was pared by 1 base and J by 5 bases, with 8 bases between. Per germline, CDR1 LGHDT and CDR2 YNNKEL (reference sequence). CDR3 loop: CASSQGYRETQYF. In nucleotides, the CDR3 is TGTGCCAGCAGCCAAGGGTACAGGGAGACCCAGTACTTC.

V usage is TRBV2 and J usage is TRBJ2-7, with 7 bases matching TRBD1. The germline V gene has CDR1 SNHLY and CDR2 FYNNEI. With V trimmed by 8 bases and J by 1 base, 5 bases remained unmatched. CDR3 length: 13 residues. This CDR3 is CASDRQGSYEQYF. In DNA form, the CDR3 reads TGTGCCAGCGACCGACAGGGATCCTACGAGCAGTACTTC.

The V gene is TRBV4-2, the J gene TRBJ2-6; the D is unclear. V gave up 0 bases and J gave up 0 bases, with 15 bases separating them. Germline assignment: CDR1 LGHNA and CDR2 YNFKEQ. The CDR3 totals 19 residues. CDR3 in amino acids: CASSQDETEQSSGANVLTF. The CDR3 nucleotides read TGTGCCAGCAGCCAAGATGAAACAGAACAATCCTCTGGGGCCAACGTCCTGACTTTC.

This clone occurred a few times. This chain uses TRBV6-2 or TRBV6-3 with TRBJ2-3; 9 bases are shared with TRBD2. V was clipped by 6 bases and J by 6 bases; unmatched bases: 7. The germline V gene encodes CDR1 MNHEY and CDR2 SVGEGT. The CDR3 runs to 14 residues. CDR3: CASSFAGGRDTQYF. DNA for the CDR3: TGTGCCAGCAGCTTTGCGGGGGGGCGGGATACGCAGTATTTT.

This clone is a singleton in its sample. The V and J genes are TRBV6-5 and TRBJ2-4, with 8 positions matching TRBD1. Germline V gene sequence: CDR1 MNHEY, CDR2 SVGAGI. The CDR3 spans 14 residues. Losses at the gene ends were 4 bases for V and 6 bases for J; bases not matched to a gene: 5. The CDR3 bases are TGTGCCAGCAGTTCGCCCGGACAGGGAAACATTCAGTACTTC. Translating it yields CASSSPGQGNIQYF.

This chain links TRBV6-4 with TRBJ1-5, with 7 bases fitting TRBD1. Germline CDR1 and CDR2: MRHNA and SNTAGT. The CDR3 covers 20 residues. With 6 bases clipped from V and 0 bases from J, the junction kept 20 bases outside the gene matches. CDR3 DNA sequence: TGTGCCAGCAGCGACATATCCAACGGGACAGAAGTATATAGCAATCAGCCCCAGCATTTT. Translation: CASSDISNGTEVYSNQPQHF.

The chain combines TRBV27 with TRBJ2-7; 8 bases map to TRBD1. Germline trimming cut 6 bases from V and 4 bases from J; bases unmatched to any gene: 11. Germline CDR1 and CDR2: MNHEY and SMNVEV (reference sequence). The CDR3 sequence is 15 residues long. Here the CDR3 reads CASRRTGGETYEQYF. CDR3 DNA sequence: TGTGCCAGCAGACGTACAGGGGGAGAGACGTACGAGCAGTACTTC.

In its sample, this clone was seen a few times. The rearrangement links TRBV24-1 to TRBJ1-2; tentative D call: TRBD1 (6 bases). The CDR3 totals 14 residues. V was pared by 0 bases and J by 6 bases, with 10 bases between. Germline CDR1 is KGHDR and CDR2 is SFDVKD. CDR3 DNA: TGTGCCACCAGTGATTTGTACAGGGTAGATGGCTACACCTTC. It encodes CATSDLYRVDGYTF.

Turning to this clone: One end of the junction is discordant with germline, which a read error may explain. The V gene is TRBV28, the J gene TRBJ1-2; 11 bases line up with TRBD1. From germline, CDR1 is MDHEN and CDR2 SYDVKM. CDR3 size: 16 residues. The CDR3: CARSLGGQGVKGGYTF. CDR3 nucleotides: TGTGCCCGCAGCCTCGGGGGACAGGGGGTTAAAGGGGGCTACACCTTC.

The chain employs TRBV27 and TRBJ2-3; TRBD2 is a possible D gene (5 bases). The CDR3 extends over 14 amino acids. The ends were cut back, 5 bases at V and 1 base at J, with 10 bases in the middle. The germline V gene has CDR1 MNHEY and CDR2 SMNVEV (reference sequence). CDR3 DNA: TGTGCCAGCAGTCCCATGAGGGGCACAGATACGCAGTATTTT. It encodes CASSPMRGTDTQYF.